These 5 T cell receptor beta chains share one sample of origin, sequenced in a study of blood T cell repertoires in COVID-19. Clones were sequenced by immunoSEQ multiplex PCR, and TCRdb holds only the in-frame ones, with some missing. Counted here are about 280,000 clones, roughly 85% occurring once; the ten biggest clones make up 4.5% to 5.5%. Sample: peripheral blood. These receptors were collected from a man aged 50 to 60 with active or convalescent COVID-19.

The chain has TRBV7-2 and TRBJ1-5; the D is unclear. Germline V gene sequence: CDR1 SGHTA, CDR2 FQGNSA. This CDR3 contains 14 residues. V dropped 1 base and J dropped 6 bases, with 10 bases sitting between them. The CDR3 DNA sequence: TGTGCCAGCAGCTTAGGAGGGTTTGGTCAGCCCCAGCATTTT. Its translation: CASSLGGFGQPQHF.

The gene calls are TRBV7-9 and TRBJ2-2; tentative D call: TRBD2 (6 bases). Germline V gene data show CDR1 as SEHNR and CDR2 as FQNEAQ (reference sequence). This CDR3 is 15 amino acids long. V lost 4 bases, J lost 1 base, and 10 bases lay in between. The CDR3 is CASSYRLGNTGELFF. The CDR3 nucleotides are TGTGCCAGCAGCTACAGACTAGGGAACACCGGGGAGCTGTTTTTT.

V gene TRBV6-6 combines with J gene TRBJ1-2; D is possibly TRBD1 (6 bases). V gave up 0 bases and J gave up 3 bases, with 8 bases separating them. Germline CDR1 MNHNY, CDR2 SVGAGI (reference sequence). CDR3 length equals 14 residues. The CDR3 region has the DNA TGTGCCAGCAGTTACTCAGGGGGTGACTATGGCTACACCTTC. The encoded protein is CASSYSGGDYGYTF.

This chain connects TRBV27 to TRBJ2-6; 8 positions match TRBD1. This CDR3 contains 17 residues. Germline values: CDR1 MNHEY, CDR2 SMNVEV (reference sequence). The ends lost 3 bases at V and 3 bases at J; junction bases unmatched: 7. CDR3: CASSLRQGALGANVLTF. The CDR3 DNA sequence: TGTGCCAGCAGTTTGAGGCAGGGGGCGCTTGGGGCCAACGTCCTGACTTTC.

There are a few counts of this clone. The chain uses TRBV5-4 and TRBJ1-5, with D uncertain. Deletions cut 0 bases from V and 6 bases from J, with 7 bases between. CDR3 length equals 13 residues. CDR1 SGHNT and CDR2 YYREEE come from the germline V gene (reference sequence). The CDR3 nucleotides are TGTGCCAGCAGCTTGGGGGCAGGTCAGCCCCAGCATTTT. Residues: CASSLGAGQPQHF.